Below, 7 T cell receptor beta chains from the same sample are listed, as sequenced in a study of T-cell reconstitution after alpha-beta-depleted transplantation in children. Unique molecular identifiers were built into the TCRbeta library. A single record per CDR3 protein comes from TCRdb applying MiXCR to the PCR reads. The sample yields 400,000 to 550,000 distinct CDR3 sequences, under 12% seen once. Specimen: PBMCs, collected before TCRalphabeta/CD19-depleted stem cell transplant. The receptors here all came from a child aged 2 to 15 with inherited bone marrow failure, due to receive a stem cell transplant.

Concerning this clonotype: This clone may be a read error of a much larger clone one base away. V is TRBV20-1 and J is TRBJ2-7; tentative D call: TRBD2 (5 bases). Per germline, CDR1 DFQATT and CDR2 SNEGSKA (reference sequence). The CDR3 is 13 residues long. This CDR3 reads CSASAGDYYEHYF. The CDR3 bases are TGCAGTGCTAGCGCCGGGGATTACTACGAGCACTACTTC.

This clonotype was seen only a few times. This chain links TRBV5-4 with TRBJ2-2, with D tentatively TRBD1 (6 bases). The CDR3 runs 14 residues. Trimming took 3 bases from V and 5 from J, leaving 11 bases between them. CDR1 and CDR2 from the germline V gene are SGHNT and YYREEE (reference sequence). For the CDR3, the DNA is TGTGCCAGCAGCTCGCCGACAGGAACCGGGGAGCTGTTTTTT. It specifies CASSSPTGTGELFF.

In its sample, this clonotype was seen a few times. The rearrangement joins TRBV4-3 to TRBJ1-1; D not resolved. Germline CDR1 and CDR2: LGHNA and YSLEER. The CDR3 consists of 16 residues. The V gene lost 0 bases and the J gene lost 0 bases, with 11 bases spanning the gap. This chain's CDR3 is CASSQDSFVLNTEAFF. The CDR3 nucleotides are TGCGCCAGCAGCCAAGACTCATTCGTTTTGAACACTGAAGCTTTCTTT.

This clonotype was picked up a small number of times. The chain joins TRBV14 to TRBJ2-3, with a tentative D call TRBD1 (5 bases). The CDR3 covers 16 residues. Germline CDR1 is SGHDN and CDR2 is FVKESK. The V end lost 1 base, the J end lost 6 bases, and 17 bases lay between the germline ends. CDR3 protein: CASSQGSAGLGDTQYF. Written as DNA, the CDR3 is TGTGCCAGCAGCCAAGGGTCGGCAGGGCTTGGGGATACGCAGTATTTT.

This clonotype was observed many times. V gene TRBV7-6 combines with J gene TRBJ2-1; 10 positions match TRBD2. The germline CDR1 and CDR2 sequences are SGHVS and FNYEAQ. The CDR3 sequence is 18 residues long. V lost 1 base and J lost 7; bases outside the gene matches: 13. The CDR3 protein is CASSLESSGSGLWNEQFF. The DNA for the CDR3 is TGTGCCAGCAGCTTAGAGTCTAGCGGGAGTGGGTTGTGGAATGAGCAGTTCTTC. The whole variable domain, remainder taken from reference TRBV7-6 and TRBJ2-1, is GAGVSQSPRYKVTKRGQDVALRCDPISGHVSLYWYRQALGQGPEFLTYFNYEAQQDKSGLPNDRFSAERPEGSISTLTIQRTEQRDSAMYRCASSLESSGSGLWNEQFFGPGTRLTVL.

This clonotype appeared many times. The rearrangement joins TRBV7-6 to TRBJ1-1, with D possibly TRBD1 on 5 matching bases. Deletions cut 3 bases from V and 5 bases from J, with 13 bases between. The germline V gene has CDR1 SGHVS and CDR2 FNYEAQ. The CDR3 runs 14 residues. This CDR3 is CASSFRDGGTEAFF. Here the CDR3 DNA reads TGTGCCAGCAGCTTCCGGGACGGAGGGACTGAAGCTTTCTTT.

This clonotype was seen repeatedly, ten times or more. The V gene is TRBV29-1, the J gene TRBJ2-3; D not resolved. The CDR3 runs 14 residues. Deletions cut 1 base from V and 2 bases from J, with 10 bases between. Germline V gives CDR1 SQVTM, CDR2 ANQGSEA. The CDR3: CSVEGRPDTDTQYF. In nucleotides, the CDR3 is TGCAGCGTTGAAGGGCGACCAGACACAGATACGCAGTATTTT.